The present entry profiles one T cell receptor beta chain with its context. Only in-frame clones appear in the TCRdb table, and some are missing; sequencing was by immunoSEQ multiplex PCR. The table has tens of thousands of clones, 80% to 90% seen once. Time point denoted: baseline, week 1 (first vaccination visit). Described treatment: pre-vaccination baseline after standard-of-care therapy. Donor diagnoses consisted of new WHO grade 3 or 4 IDH1-mutant, ATRX-lost astrocytomas. The sample belongs to a study of a mutant IDH1 vaccine in newly diagnosed glioma. Across the whole study: Patients under treatment included approximately 60% males and approximately 40% females and had a mean age of around 40 years. Patients had received radiotherapy, temozolomide, or both previously, most receiving both.

The germline V gene encodes CDR1 LNHDA and CDR2 SQIVND (reference sequence). The CDR3 covers 14 residues. The ends were cut back, 5 bases at V and 0 bases at J, with 11 bases in the middle. The chain recombines TRBV19 with TRBJ2-7; D call uncertain. This TCR was sampled from a woman aged 18 to 35 with glioma. Some clones in this sample may be carry-over from other donors' samples. The input for sequencing was peripheral blood mononuclear cells (PBMCs), taken from a glioma patient treated with radiotherapy, temozolomide or both. Written as DNA, the CDR3 is TGTGCCAGTAGTTCGACAAGGAGCTCCTACGAGCAGTACTTC. Protein sequence: CASSSTRSSYEQYF.